The 4 T cell receptor beta chains listed next were all sequenced from one sample in a study of blood T cell repertoires in COVID-19. Clones were read by immunoSEQ multiplex PCR, and TCRdb kept only the in-frame ones, dropping some. The sample lists about 240,000 clones; approximately 86% were seen once. Source material: PBMCs or T cells enriched from blood (not recorded which). These receptors were collected from a woman in her forties with acute COVID-19.

The rearrangement joins TRBV11-2 to TRBJ1-3, with 7 bases aligning to TRBD1. Germline CDR1 reads SGHAT; CDR2 reads FQNNGV. V lost 4 bases and J lost 5; bases outside the gene matches: 14. CDR3 size: 17 residues. The CDR3 nucleotides read TGTGCCAGCAGCTCTATAGGCCTTCGACAGGGTAGAAACACCATATATTTT. It specifies CASSSIGLRQGRNTIYF.

The chain carries TRBV2 and TRBJ2-5; weak D call: TRBD2 (6 bases). The germline V gene has CDR1 SNHLY and CDR2 FYNNEI. The CDR3 spans 14 residues. V lost 3 bases to trimming and J lost 10 bases, with 18 bases between them. The CDR3 nucleotides are TGTGCCAGCAGTGATGGAGCGGGCCCAGAGGGCCAGTACTTC. It yields the protein CASSDGAGPEGQYF.

This clone was seen only once. V is TRBV2 and J is TRBJ2-7, with 13 bases matching TRBD2. The ends lost 7 bases at V and 1 base at J; junction bases unmatched: 1. This CDR3 contains 14 residues. Germline values: CDR1 SNHLY, CDR2 FYNNEI. CDR3 loop: CASTGLAGSYEQYF. The CDR3 DNA reads as TGTGCCAGCACGGGACTAGCGGGATCCTACGAGCAGTACTTC.

The DNA for the CDR3 is TGTGCCAGCAGTCCCTCGGGACAGAACTATGGCTACACCTTC. Amino acid sequence: CASSPSGQNYGYTF. The gene calls are TRBV27 and TRBJ1-2, with 7 bases lining up with TRBD1. The CDR3 consists of 14 residues. Germline CDR1 reads MNHEY; CDR2 reads SMNVEV (reference sequence). J gave up 2 bases and V 5 bases, and 5 bases lay outside the gene matches.